This TCR beta chain was captured in a study of blood T cell repertoires in COVID-19. At the level of the study: Whether acute or convalescent, the COVID-19 samples came from the United States, Italy and Spain.

As originally analysed: Reference gene primer amplification in the assay estimated nucleated cell counts. The method was immunoSEQ multiplex PCR; TCRdb's version includes in-frame clones alone and lacks a portion of them. From that table come the V and J calls and clone size; the DNA was used to work out D and trimming. The sample records about 120,000 clones, about 79% being singletons. The CDR3 sequence is 15 residues long. The trim removed 0 bases at V and 9 bases at J, leaving 8 bases unmatched. Germline V CDR1 and CDR2: LNHNV, YYDKDF (reference sequence). The sequenced sample was peripheral blood. The origin of this receptor is a man aged 65-85 years with acute or convalescent COVID-19. V and J are TRBV15 and TRBJ1-5; 7 bases are shared with TRBD1. CDR3 loop: CATSRERQGVRPQHF. In nucleotides, the CDR3 is TGTGCCACCAGCAGAGAGAGGCAGGGGGTGAGGCCCCAGCATTTT.